Following are 27 T cell receptor beta chains from one sample sequenced in a study of T cells in Graves' hyperthyroidism and ophthalmopathy. Amplified regions were TCR beta CDR3 sequences from RNA transcripts. In the first-round RT-PCR of the TCR CDR3, the HTBI primer set was used. TCRdb reprocessed the multiplex PCR reads via MiXCR and lists one record per CDR3 protein. The profile shows about 200,000 distinct CDR3 sequences, around 16% of them singletons. Material for sequencing was blood. Source of these receptors: a woman in her 50s with Graves' hyperthyroidism.

The chain combines TRBV5-6 with TRBJ1-6; 9 bases agree with TRBD1. The germline gives CDR1 SGHDT, CDR2 YYEEEE. Trimming at V came to 2 bases and at J to 11 bases, leaving 5 bases not matched to a gene. This CDR3 contains 14 residues. The CDR3 DNA sequence: TGTGCCAGCAGCTTAGGACAGGGGAACCCACCCCTCCACTTT. This gives the protein CASSLGQGNPPLHF.

This clonotype was recorded many times. This chain joins TRBV7-8 and TRBJ2-1, with TRBD2 identical over 7 bases. Losses at the gene ends were 0 bases for V and 1 base for J; bases not matched to a gene: 6. The V gene's germline CDR1 is SGHVS and CDR2 FQNEAQ. CDR3 length: 17 amino acids. CDR3 bases: TGTGCCAGCAGCTTAGCTCGCGGGAGAGGATCCTACAATGAGCAGTTCTTC. This codes for CASSLARGRGSYNEQFF.

V is TRBV14 and J is TRBJ2-7; D is perhaps TRBD1 (5 bases). The CDR3 loop spans 14 amino acids. Germline CDR1 is SGHDN and CDR2 is FVKESK. With 4 bases removed from V and 2 bases from J, the gap between germline ends came to 12 bases. For the CDR3, the DNA is TGTGCCAGCAGCCCGCAGGCAGGGCCCTACGAGCAGTACTTC. It specifies CASSPQAGPYEQYF.

In the case of this clonotype: A much larger clone sits a single nucleotide away, making a read error possible. This rearrangement joins TRBV3-1 to TRBJ2-5, with 9 bases aligning to TRBD2. With V trimmed by 1 base and J by 5 bases, 14 bases remained unmatched. Germline values: CDR1 LGHDT, CDR2 YNNKEL (reference sequence). The CDR3 is 18 amino acids. The CDR3 region is CASSQGGASGMVGETQYF. CDR3 nucleotides: TGTGCCAGCAGCCAAGGTGGGGCTAGCGGGATGGTGGGGGAGACCCAGTACTTC.

This clonotype has a count of ten or more. The V gene is TRBV5-5, the J gene TRBJ2-1; D is uncertain. This CDR3 has 15 residues. Germline V lookup: CDR1 SGHKS, CDR2 YYEKEE (reference sequence). Trimming left V 5 bases short and J 1 base short, with 13 bases between. The CDR3 loop is CASSTGRSSYNEQFF. CDR3 nucleotide sequence: TGTGCCAGCAGTACCGGTCGGAGTTCCTACAATGAGCAGTTCTTC.

A word on this clonotype: A much larger clonotype is one base distant, so this may be a read error. The chain has TRBV24-1 and TRBJ2-1, with 7 nucleotides matching TRBD2. Germline V gene lookup returns CDR1 KGHDR and CDR2 SFDVKD. The ends lost 5 bases at V and 8 bases at J; junction bases unmatched: 8. This CDR3 region has 14 residues. The DNA of the CDR3 is TGTGCCACCAGTGGAGGGAGGGCCATGGATGAGCAGTTCTTC. Its protein is CATSGGRAMDEQFF.

The CDR3 bases are TGCGCCAGCTCGGGCCGCCCGAGCACAGATACGCAGTATTTT. It specifies CASSGRPSTDTQYF. V usage is TRBV10-2 and J usage is TRBJ2-3, with D hard to call. Trimming took 8 bases from V and 0 from J, leaving 12 bases between them. Germline V CDR1 and CDR2: WSHSY, SAAADI. The CDR3 has 14 residues.

There are many counts of this clonotype. V is TRBV7-9 and J is TRBJ2-3; D is unresolved. The CDR3 contains 13 residues. From germline, CDR1 is SEHNR and CDR2 FQNEAQ (reference sequence). V lost 5 bases, J lost 7 bases, and 13 bases lay in between. CDR3: CASSPTAGHTQYF. As DNA, the CDR3 is TGTGCCAGCAGCCCCACGGCAGGACATACGCAGTATTTT.

This chain uses TRBV11-2 with TRBJ1-3, with D unclear. Germline CDR1 is SGHAT and CDR2 is FQNNGV. V lost 5 bases and J lost 14, with 22 bases in between. This CDR3 contains 14 residues. CDR3 nucleotide sequence: TGTGCCAGCAGCAACTTAGCAAGGTCTGACCGATTATATTTT. Translated, it gives CASSNLARSDRLYF.

At least ten counts were recorded for this clonotype. The chain joins TRBV29-1 to TRBJ2-5; the D gene is possibly TRBD1 (5 bases). V was pared by 8 bases and J by 5 bases, with 12 bases between. This CDR3 has 11 amino acids. Germline V CDR1 and CDR2: SQVTM, ANQGSEA. The CDR3 protein is CSTREWETQYF. The DNA for the CDR3 is TGCAGCACCAGGGAATGGGAGACCCAGTACTTC.

This clonotype has ten or more counts. J is TRBJ2-5 and V is TRBV7-2, with TRBD2 matching 7 bases. From germline, CDR1 is SGHTA and CDR2 FQGNSA. The junction had 9 bases not matched to a gene; V was cut back by 2 bases and J by 0 bases. There are 17 residues in the CDR3. In DNA, the CDR3 is TGTGCCAGCAGCTTAATCGGTGGGCTAGCGGACCAAGAGACCCAGTACTTC. It encodes CASSLIGGLADQETQYF.

This clonotype was counted at least ten times. The chain couples TRBV3-1 to TRBJ2-5; 8 bases align to TRBD2. Germline CDR1 LGHDT, CDR2 YNNKEL (reference sequence). V gave up 6 bases and J gave up 4 bases; unmatched junction bases: 13. This CDR3 has 16 amino acids. The CDR3 region is CASRGGVAGGGETQYF. CDR3 coding DNA: TGTGCCAGCAGGGGGGGGGTGGCGGGAGGAGGAGAGACCCAGTACTTC.

This rearrangement joins TRBV20-1 to TRBJ2-1; D gene ambiguous. V dropped 7 bases and J dropped 3 bases, with 10 bases sitting between them. The CDR3 has 12 amino acids. CDR1 is DFQATT and CDR2 is SNEGSKA in the germline V gene (reference sequence). The CDR3 loop is CSGGVDYNEQFF. DNA for the CDR3: TGCAGTGGTGGAGTAGACTACAATGAGCAGTTCTTC.

This clonotype has ten or more counts. DNA of the CDR3: TGTGCCAGCAGCCAAGAAGTCGGGAGGGCCGGTGAGCAGTTCTTC. Translation: CASSQEVGRAGEQFF. V and J are TRBV14 and TRBJ2-1, with 8 nucleotides matching TRBD2. Germline V gene lookup returns CDR1 SGHDN and CDR2 FVKESK. The ends lost 0 bases at V and 9 bases at J; junction bases unmatched: 7. The CDR3 is 15 residues long.

This clonotype has only a few counts. V is TRBV27 and J is TRBJ2-1, with 15 bases aligning to TRBD2. Trimming took 6 bases from V and 2 from J; bases not matched to a gene: 8. The CDR3 contains 18 residues. Looked up from germline, CDR1 is MNHEY and CDR2 is SMNVEV (reference sequence). DNA for the CDR3: TGTGCCAGCAGCGCCGGGACTAGCGGGAGGAGTCCCTACAATGAGCAGTTCTTC. As protein: CASSAGTSGRSPYNEQFF.

In its sample, this clonotype was seen many times. The rearrangement links TRBV9 to TRBJ2-1; TRBD2 matches at 13 bases. CDR1 SGDLS and CDR2 YYNGEE come from the germline V gene. V lost 6 bases to trimming and J lost 6 bases; unmatched junction nucleotides: 6. The CDR3 length is 15 residues. The CDR3 DNA reads TGTGCCAGCACCAGACTAGCGGGAGGCGGCAATGAGCAGTTCTTC. It codes for CASTRLAGGGNEQFF. The whole variable domain, filled in from reference TRBV9 and TRBJ2-1, reads DSGVTQTPKHLITATGQRVTLRCSPRSGDLSVYWYQQSLDQGLQFLIQYYNGEERAKGNILERFSAQQFPDLHSELNLSSLELGDSALYFCASTRLAGGGNEQFFGPGTRLTVL.

This clonotype came up many times. The chain is built from TRBV7-3 and TRBJ2-3; D is unresolved. The CDR3 runs 17 residues. Trimming left V 2 bases short and J 1 base short, with 16 bases between. The germline CDR1 and CDR2 sequences are SGHTA and FQGTGA. DNA for the CDR3: TGTGCCAGCAGCTTAGTGGGCTCAGACCCGGGCACAGATACGCAGTATTTT. This gives the protein CASSLVGSDPGTDTQYF. The full variable domain, rest sourced from reference TRBV7-3 and TRBJ2-3, is GAGVSQTPSNKVTEKGKYVELRCDPISGHTALYWYRQSLGQGPEFLIYFQGTGAADDSGLPNDRFFAVRPEGSVSTLKIQRTERGDSAVYLCASSLVGSDPGTDTQYFGPGTRLTVL.

In this sample, this clonotype turned up many times. The genes are TRBV6-1 and TRBJ2-5, with TRBD2 identical over 8 bases. The V segment lost 5 bases and the J segment 5 bases; nucleotides outside the gene matches: 4. Germline V gene sequence: CDR1 MNHNS, CDR2 SASEGT. The CDR3 consists of 13 residues. This chain's CDR3 is CASSPAGAETQYF. DNA for the CDR3: TGTGCCAGCAGTCCAGCGGGAGCTGAGACCCAGTACTTC.

This clonotype was seen more than once but under ten times. The chain carries TRBV12-3 or TRBV12-4 and TRBJ1-2, with unresolved D. The V gene lost 6 bases and the J gene lost 4 bases, with 12 bases spanning the gap. CDR3 length equals 13 residues. The CDR3 spells CASSKQTPYGYTF. CDR3 sequence (DNA): TGTGCCAGCAGCAAACAGACACCCTATGGCTACACCTTC.

In this sample, this clonotype turned up a few times. The chain joins TRBV9 to TRBJ1-1; perhaps TRBD1 as D (5 bases). With 1 base removed from V and 7 bases from J, the gap between germline ends came to 11 bases. The CDR3 is 13 residues long. CDR1 and CDR2 (germline): SGDLS, YYNGEE. The CDR3, as DNA: TGTGCCAGCAGCGTAACAGGCCCAAGTGAAGCTTTCTTT. Its protein product is CASSVTGPSEAFF.

This clonotype was observed a handful of times. The chain employs TRBV10-3 and TRBJ2-7, with 12 positions matching TRBD1. Germline CDR1 is ENHRY and CDR2 is SYGVKD. CDR3 length: 16 residues. V lost 2 bases and J lost 3; bases outside the gene matches: 5. The chain's CDR3 is CAISEGGQGAYYEQYF. CDR3 DNA: TGTGCCATCAGTGAGGGGGGACAGGGGGCATACTACGAGCAGTACTTC.

This clonotype was found a few times. The chain links TRBV6-1 to TRBJ1-5, with D possibly being TRBD1 (5 bases). The V gene lost 4 bases and the J gene lost 3 bases, with 10 bases spanning the gap. The CDR3 extends over 14 amino acids. Germline CDR1 is MNHNS and CDR2 is SASEGT. The CDR3 DNA sequence: TGTGCCAGCAGTGGCCAGGGCTCCAATCAGCCCCAGCATTTT. This encodes CASSGQGSNQPQHF.

A few counts support this clonotype. The chain employs TRBV19 and TRBJ1-4; D not certain. The CDR3 covers 15 residues. Per germline, CDR1 LNHDA and CDR2 SQIVND (reference sequence). V was shortened by 7 bases and J by 2 bases, with 14 bases between the two germline ends. CDR3 loop: CASKARSFTNEKLFF. CDR3 nucleotide sequence: TGTGCCAGTAAAGCGAGGTCATTCACTAATGAAAAACTGTTTTTT.

The table lists this clonotype with a few counts. The chain couples TRBV5-4 to TRBJ1-6, with a weak D call TRBD1 (5 bases). This CDR3 is built from 16 residues. Germline V gene sequence: CDR1 SGHNT, CDR2 YYREEE (reference sequence). The ends were cut back, 6 bases at V and 7 bases at J, with 20 bases in the middle. Here the CDR3 DNA reads TGTGCCAGCACCTACCTGGGGCAGGGTGAGAATTCACCCCTCCACTTT. It encodes CASTYLGQGENSPLHF.

In its sample, this clonotype was seen a few times. The CDR3 DNA reads TGTGCCAGCAGTCAAAGACAGGACACTGAAGCTTTCTTT. Amino acids: CASSQRQDTEAFF. J is TRBJ1-1 and V is TRBV6-1; possibly TRBD1 for D (6 bases). Germline V gene data show CDR1 as MNHNS and CDR2 as SASEGT. The CDR3 loop spans 13 amino acids. V lost 5 bases and J lost 3, with 10 bases in between.

This clonotype has only a few counts. The chain links TRBV19 to TRBJ2-6, with 8 nucleotides matching TRBD1. Losses at the gene ends were 5 bases for V and 9 bases for J; bases not matched to a gene: 15. The CDR3 runs 17 residues. CDR1 and CDR2 (germline): LNHDA, SQIVND (reference sequence). CDR3: CASSPRGRGDGRNVLTF. CDR3 coding DNA: TGTGCCAGTAGTCCCAGGGGGCGAGGCGACGGTCGCAACGTCCTGACTTTC.

This clonotype was observed many times. V is TRBV5-1 and J is TRBJ2-7; D call uncertain. CDR1 is SGHRS and CDR2 is YFSETQ in the germline V gene. This CDR3 is built from 13 residues. The V end lost 6 bases, the J end lost 0 bases, and 10 bases lay between the germline ends. CDR3 sequence (DNA): TGCGCCAGCAAGGTCAGAGACTCCTACGAGCAGTACTTC. Protein sequence: CASKVRDSYEQYF.